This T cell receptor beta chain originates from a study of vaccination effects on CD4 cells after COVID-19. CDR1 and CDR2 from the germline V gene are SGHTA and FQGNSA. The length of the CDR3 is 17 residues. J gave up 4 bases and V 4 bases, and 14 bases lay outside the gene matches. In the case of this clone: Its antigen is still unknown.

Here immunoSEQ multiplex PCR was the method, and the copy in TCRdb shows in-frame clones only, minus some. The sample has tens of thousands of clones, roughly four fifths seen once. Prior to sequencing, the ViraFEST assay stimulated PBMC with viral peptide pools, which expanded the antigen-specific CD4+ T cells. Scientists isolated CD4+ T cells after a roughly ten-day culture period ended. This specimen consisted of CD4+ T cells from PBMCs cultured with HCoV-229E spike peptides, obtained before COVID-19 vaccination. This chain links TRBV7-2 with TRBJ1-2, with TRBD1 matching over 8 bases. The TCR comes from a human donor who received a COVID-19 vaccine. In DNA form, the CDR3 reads TGTGCCAGCAGCTCAGAACTCCGGACAGGGCCTGCCTATGGCTACACCTTC. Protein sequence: CASSSELRTGPAYGYTF. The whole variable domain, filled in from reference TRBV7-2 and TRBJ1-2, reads GAGVSQSPSNKVTEKGKDVELRCDPISGHTALYWYRQSLGQGLEFLIYFQGNSAPDKSGLPSDRFSAERTGGSVSTLTIQRTQQEDSAVYLCASSSELRTGPAYGYTFGSGTRLTVV.